This T cell receptor beta chain originates from a study of T cell responses to AZD1222 COVID-19 vaccine. Study observations and caveats: Clonal diversity was possibly underestimated; the donors were predominantly white British and more often female. Recipients of AZD1222 seropositive at baseline numbered only 6 or 7. A reported finding is that nearly half of spike-specific TCRs target unmutated variant regions.

The assay was immunoSEQ multiplex PCR, and TCRdb's table has in-frame clones only and misses some. The sample carries 35,000 or so clones, around 90% recorded once. Comments on this clone: Its antigen is not known.

The V end lost 3 bases, the J end lost 5 bases, and 7 bases lay between the germline ends. The length of the CDR3 is 13 residues. Per the germline V gene, CDR1 is MRHNA and CDR2 is SNTAGT. The sequence came from an adult in good health. The material sequenced was peripheral blood, taken on day 0 of AZD1222 vaccination. This rearrangement joins TRBV6-4 to TRBJ1-4; D not certain. The CDR3 bases are TGTGCCAGCAGTGAGTCAGAAAATGAAAAACTGTTTTTT. Protein product: CASSESENEKLFF.